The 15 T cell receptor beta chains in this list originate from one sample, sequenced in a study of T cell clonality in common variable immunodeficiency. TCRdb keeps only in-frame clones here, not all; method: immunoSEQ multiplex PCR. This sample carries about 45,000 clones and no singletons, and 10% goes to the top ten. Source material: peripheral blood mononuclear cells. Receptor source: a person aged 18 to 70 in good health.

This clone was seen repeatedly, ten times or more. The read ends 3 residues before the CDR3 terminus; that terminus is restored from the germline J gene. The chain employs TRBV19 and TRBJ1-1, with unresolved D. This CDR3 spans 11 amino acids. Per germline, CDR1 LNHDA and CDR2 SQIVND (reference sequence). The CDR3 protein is CASSTGSEAFF. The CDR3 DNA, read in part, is TGTGCCAGTAGTACAGGCTCAGAA.

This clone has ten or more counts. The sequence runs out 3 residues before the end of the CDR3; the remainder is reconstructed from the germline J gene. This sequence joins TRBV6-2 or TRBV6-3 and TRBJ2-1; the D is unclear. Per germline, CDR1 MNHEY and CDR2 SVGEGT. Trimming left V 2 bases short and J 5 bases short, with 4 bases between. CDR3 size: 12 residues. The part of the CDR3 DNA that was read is TGTGCCAGCAGTTACAGGGACAATGAG. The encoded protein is CASSYRDNE. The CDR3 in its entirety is CASSYRDNEQFF.

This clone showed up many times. Partial CDR3 DNA: TGTGCCAGCAGCTCCACAAATTCTAACTATGGC. This sequence encodes CASSSTNSNYG. The full-length CDR3 reads as CASSSTNSNYGYTF. This chain connects TRBV7-9 to TRBJ1-2; D unclear. The read falls 3 residues short of the CDR3 end, and the missing part is taken from the germline J gene. There are 14 residues in the CDR3. Germline CDR1 SEHNR, CDR2 FQNEAQ (reference sequence). V dropped 4 bases and J dropped 0 bases, with 9 bases sitting between them.

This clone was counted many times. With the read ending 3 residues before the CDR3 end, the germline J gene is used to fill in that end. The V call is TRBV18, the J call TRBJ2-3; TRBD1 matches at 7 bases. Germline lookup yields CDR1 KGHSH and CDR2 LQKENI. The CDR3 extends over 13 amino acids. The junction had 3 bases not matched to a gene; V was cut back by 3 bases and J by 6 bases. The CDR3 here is CASSPGQHDTQYF. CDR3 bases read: TGTGCCAGCTCACCGGGACAGCACGATACG.

CDR3 protein: CASSLAASGLSTDTQYF. The CDR3 DNA, read in part, is TGCGCCAGCAGCTTGGCGGCTAGCGGGCTGTCCACAGATACG. The gene calls are TRBV5-1 and TRBJ2-3; TRBD2 matches at 8 bases. The read finishes 3 residues shy of the CDR3 end, and the germline J gene is used to complete it. CDR1 is SGHRS, CDR2 YFSETQ, per germline. Trimming at V came to 0 bases and at J to 2 bases, leaving 8 bases not matched to a gene. The CDR3 has 17 residues. Drawing the rest from reference TRBV5-1 and TRBJ2-3, the complete variable domain is KAGVTQTPRYLIKTRGQQVTLSCSPISGHRSVSWYQQTPGQGLQFLFEYFSETQRNKGNFPGRFSGRQFSNSRSEMNVSTLELGDSALYLCASSLAASGLSTDTQYFGPGTRLTVL.

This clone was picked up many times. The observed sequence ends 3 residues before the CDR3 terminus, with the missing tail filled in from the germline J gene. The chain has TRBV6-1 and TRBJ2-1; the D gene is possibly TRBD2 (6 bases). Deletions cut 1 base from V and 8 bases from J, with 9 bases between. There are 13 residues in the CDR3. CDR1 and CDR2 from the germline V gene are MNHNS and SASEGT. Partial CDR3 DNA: TGTGCCAGCAGTGAAGGATGGAGGGATGAG. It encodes CASSEGWRDE. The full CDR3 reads CASSEGWRDEQFF.

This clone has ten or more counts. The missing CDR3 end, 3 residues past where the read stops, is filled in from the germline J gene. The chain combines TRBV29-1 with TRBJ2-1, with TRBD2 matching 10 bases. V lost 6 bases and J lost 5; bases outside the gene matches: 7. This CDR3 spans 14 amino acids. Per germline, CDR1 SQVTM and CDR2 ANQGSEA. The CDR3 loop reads CSVTGLANNNEQFF. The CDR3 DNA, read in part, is TGCAGCGTAACGGGACTAGCGAATAACAATGAG.

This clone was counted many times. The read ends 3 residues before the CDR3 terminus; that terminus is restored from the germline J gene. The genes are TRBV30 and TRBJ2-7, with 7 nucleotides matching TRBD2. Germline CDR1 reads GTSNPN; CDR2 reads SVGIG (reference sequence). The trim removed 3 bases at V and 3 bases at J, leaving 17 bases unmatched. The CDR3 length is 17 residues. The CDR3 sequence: CAWSAVGSGGSIYEQYF. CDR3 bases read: TGTGCCTGGAGCGCCGTTGGCTCCGGCGGGAGTATCTACGAG.

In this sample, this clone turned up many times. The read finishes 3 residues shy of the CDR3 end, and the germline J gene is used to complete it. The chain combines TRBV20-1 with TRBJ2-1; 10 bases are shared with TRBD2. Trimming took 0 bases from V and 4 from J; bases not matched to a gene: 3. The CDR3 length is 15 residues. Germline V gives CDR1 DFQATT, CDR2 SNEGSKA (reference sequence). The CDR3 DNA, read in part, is TGCAGTGCTAGAGAAACTAGCGGGGATTACAATGAG. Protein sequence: CSARETSGDYNE. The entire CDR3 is CSARETSGDYNEQFF.

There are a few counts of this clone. The sequenced part of the CDR3 DNA is TGTGCCAGCAGCTTGGACAGGGGGAATGAG. It yields the protein CASSLDRGNE. The whole CDR3 is CASSLDRGNEQFF. This chain links TRBV5-4 with TRBJ2-1; 8 bases map to TRBD1. The CDR3 end lies 3 residues beyond the end of the read and is filled in from the germline J gene. Germline assignment: CDR1 SGHNT and CDR2 YYREEE (reference sequence). The CDR3 extends over 13 amino acids. V shed 0 bases and J 7 bases; nucleotides not matched to a gene: 0.

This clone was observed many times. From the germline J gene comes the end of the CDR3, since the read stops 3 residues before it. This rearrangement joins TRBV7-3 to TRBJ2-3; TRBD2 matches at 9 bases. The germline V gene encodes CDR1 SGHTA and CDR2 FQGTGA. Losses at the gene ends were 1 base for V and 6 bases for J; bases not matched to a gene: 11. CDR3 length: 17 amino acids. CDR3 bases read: TGTGCCAGCAGCTTAAGTGGCGGGGGGGGAGGAGCGGATACG. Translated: CASSLSGGGGGADT. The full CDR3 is CASSLSGGGGGADTQYF.

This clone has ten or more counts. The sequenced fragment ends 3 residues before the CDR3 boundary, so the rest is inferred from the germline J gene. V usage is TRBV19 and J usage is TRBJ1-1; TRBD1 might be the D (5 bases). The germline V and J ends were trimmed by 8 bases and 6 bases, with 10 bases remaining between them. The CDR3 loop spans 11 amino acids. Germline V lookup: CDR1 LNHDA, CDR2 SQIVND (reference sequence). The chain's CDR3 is CASQGGPEAFF. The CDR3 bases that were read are TGTGCCAGTCAGGGAGGCCCTGAA.

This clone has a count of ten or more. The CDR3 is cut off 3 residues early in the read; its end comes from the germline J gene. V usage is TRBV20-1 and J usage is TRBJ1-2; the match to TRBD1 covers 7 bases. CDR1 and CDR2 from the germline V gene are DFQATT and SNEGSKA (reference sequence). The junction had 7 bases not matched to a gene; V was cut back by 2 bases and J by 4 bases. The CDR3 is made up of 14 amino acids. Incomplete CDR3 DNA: TGCAGTGCTAGATTTGGGACAGTAAGCTATGGC. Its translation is CSARFGTVSYG. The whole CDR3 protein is CSARFGTVSYGYTF.

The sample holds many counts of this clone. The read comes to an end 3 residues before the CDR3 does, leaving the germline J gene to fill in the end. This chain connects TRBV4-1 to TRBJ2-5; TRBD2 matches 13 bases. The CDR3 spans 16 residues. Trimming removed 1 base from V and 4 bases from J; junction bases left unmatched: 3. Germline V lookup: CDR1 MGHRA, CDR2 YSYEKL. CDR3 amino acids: CASSQVGLAGLETQYF. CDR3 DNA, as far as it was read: TGCGCCAGCAGCCAAGTGGGACTAGCGGGACTAGAGACC.

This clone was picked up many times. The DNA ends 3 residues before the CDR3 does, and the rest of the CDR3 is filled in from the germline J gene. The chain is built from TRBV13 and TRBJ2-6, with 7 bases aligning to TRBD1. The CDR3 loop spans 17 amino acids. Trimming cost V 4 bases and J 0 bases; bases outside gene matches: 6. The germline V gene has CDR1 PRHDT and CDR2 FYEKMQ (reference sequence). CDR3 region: CASSYDRVASGANVLTF. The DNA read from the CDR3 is TGTGCCAGCAGCTACGACAGGGTAGCCTCTGGGGCCAACGTC. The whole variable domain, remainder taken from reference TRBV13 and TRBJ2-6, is AAGVIQSPRHLIKEKRETATLKCYPIPRHDTVYWYQQGPGQDPQFLISFYEKMQSDKGSIPDRFSAQQFSDYHSELNMSSLELGDSALYFCASSYDRVASGANVLTFGAGSRLTVL.